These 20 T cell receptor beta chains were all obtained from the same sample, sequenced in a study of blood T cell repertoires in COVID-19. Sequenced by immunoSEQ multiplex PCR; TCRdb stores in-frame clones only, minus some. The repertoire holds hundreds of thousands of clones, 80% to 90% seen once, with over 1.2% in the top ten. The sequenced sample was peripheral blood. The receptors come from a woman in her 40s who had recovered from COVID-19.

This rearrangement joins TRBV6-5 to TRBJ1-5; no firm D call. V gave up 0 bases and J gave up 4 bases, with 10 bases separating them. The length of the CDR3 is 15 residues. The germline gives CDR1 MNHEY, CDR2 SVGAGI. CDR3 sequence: CASSYSAVFNQPQHF. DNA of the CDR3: TGTGCCAGCAGTTACTCCGCAGTCTTTAATCAGCCCCAGCATTTT.

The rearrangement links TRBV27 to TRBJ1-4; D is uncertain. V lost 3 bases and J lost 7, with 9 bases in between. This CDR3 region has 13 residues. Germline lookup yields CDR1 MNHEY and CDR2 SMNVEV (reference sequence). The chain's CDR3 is CASSFSRGEKLFF. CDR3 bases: TGTGCCAGCAGTTTCTCACGGGGTGAAAAACTGTTTTTT.

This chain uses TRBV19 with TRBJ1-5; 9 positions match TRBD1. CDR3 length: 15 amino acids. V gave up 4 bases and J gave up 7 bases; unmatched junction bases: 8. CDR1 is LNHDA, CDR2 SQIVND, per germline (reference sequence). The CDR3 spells CASSREDRGWQPQHF. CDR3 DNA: TGTGCCAGTAGTAGGGAGGACAGGGGATGGCAGCCCCAGCATTTT.

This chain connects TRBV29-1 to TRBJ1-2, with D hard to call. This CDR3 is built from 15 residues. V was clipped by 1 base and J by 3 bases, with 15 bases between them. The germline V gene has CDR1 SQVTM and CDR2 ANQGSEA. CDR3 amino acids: CSVEVLGRPDYGYTF. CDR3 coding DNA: TGCAGCGTTGAAGTTCTCGGCAGGCCCGACTATGGCTACACCTTC.

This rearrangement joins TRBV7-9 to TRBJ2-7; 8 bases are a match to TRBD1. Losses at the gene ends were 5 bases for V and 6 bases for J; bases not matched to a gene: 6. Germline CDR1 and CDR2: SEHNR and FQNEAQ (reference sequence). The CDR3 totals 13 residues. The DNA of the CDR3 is TGTGCCAGCAGCCGGACAGGGAGTATCGAGCAGTACTTC. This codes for CASSRTGSIEQYF.

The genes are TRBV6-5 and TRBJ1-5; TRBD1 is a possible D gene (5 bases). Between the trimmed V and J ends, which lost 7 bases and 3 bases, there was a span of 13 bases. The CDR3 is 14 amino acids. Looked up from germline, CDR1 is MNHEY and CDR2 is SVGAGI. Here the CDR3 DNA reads TGTGCCAGCACCGAGCAGGGCCCCAATCAGCCCCAGCATTTT. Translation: CASTEQGPNQPQHF.

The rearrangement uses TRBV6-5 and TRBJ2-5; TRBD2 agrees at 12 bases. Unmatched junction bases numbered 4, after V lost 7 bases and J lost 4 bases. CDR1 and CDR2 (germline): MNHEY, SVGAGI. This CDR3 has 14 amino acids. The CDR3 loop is CASTQTSGGETQYF. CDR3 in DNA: TGTGCCAGCACCCAGACTAGCGGGGGAGAGACCCAGTACTTC.

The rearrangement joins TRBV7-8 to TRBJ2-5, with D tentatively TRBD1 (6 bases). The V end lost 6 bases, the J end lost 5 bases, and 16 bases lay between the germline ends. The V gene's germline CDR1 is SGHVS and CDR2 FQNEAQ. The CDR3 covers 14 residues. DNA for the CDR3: TGTGCCAGCAGAGCCTACAGGGAAGGGGAGACCCAGTACTTC. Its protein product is CASRAYREGETQYF.

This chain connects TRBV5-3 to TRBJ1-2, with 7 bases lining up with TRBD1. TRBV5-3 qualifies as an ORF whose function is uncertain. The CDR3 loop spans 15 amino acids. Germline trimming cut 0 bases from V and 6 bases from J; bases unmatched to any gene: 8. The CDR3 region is CARSLAPDRRNGYTF. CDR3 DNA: TGTGCCAGAAGCTTGGCCCCGGACAGGAGGAATGGCTACACCTTC.

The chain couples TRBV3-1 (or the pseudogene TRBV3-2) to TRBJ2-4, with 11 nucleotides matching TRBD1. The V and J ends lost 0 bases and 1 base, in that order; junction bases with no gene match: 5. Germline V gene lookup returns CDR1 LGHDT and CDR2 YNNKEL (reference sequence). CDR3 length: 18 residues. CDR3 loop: CASSQDNGQGAAKNIQYF. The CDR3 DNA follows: TGTGCCAGCAGCCAAGATAACGGACAGGGGGCGGCCAAAAACATTCAGTACTTC.

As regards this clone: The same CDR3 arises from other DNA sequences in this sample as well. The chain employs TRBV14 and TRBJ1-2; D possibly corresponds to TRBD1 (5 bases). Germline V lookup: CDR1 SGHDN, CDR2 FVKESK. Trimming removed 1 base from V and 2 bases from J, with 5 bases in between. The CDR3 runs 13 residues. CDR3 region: CASSQGQNYGYTF. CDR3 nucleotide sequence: TGTGCCAGCAGCCAAGGACAGAACTATGGCTACACCTTC.

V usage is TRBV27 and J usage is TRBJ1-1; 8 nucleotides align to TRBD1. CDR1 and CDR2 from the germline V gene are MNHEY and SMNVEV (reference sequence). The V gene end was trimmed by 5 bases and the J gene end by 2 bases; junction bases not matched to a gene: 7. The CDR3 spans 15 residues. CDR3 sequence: CASSVDRGLNTEAFF. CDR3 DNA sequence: TGTGCCAGCAGTGTCGACAGGGGATTAAACACTGAAGCTTTCTTT.

The CDR3 region has the DNA TGTGCCAGCAGCGTAGACAGGGACGGCTACACCTTC. It specifies CASSVDRDGYTF. The V gene is TRBV9, the J gene TRBJ1-2, with D perhaps TRBD1 (6 bases). V was shortened by 0 bases and J by 8 bases, with 8 bases between the two germline ends. This CDR3 is 12 amino acids long. Germline V gene lookup returns CDR1 SGDLS and CDR2 YYNGEE.

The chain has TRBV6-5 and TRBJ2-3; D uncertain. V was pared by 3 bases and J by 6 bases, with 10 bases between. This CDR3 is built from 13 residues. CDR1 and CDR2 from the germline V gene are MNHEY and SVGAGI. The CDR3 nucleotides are TGTGCCAGCAGTTATTGGTCCGGGGATACGCAGTATTTT. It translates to CASSYWSGDTQYF.

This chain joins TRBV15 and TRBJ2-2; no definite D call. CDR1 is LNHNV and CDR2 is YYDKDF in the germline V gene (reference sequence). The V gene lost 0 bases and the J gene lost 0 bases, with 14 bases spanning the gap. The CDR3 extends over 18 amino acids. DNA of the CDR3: TGTGCCACCAGCAGAGAATCGCCAGAGGCCGCGAACACCGGGGAGCTGTTTTTT. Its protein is CATSRESPEAANTGELFF.

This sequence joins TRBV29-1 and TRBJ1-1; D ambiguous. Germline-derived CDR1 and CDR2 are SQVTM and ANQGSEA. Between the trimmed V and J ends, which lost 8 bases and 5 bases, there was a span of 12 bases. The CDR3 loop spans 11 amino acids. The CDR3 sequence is CSSKSTTEAFF. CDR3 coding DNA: TGCAGCTCCAAGTCTACTACTGAAGCTTTCTTT.

CDR3 loop: CASRGTPPQETQYF. The CDR3 bases are TGTGCCAGCAGGGGGACTCCACCCCAAGAGACCCAGTACTTC. The rearrangement links TRBV27 to TRBJ2-5; possible D gene TRBD2, 6 bases. Deletions cut 6 bases from V and 1 base from J, with 12 bases between. The germline CDR1 and CDR2 sequences are MNHEY and SMNVEV (reference sequence). The length of the CDR3 is 14 residues.

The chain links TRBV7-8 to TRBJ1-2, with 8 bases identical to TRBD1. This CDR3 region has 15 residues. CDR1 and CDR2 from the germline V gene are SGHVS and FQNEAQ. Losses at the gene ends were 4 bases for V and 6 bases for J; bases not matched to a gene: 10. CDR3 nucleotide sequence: TGTGCCAGCAGCTCCCGAACAGGGGGGGTCGATGGCTACACCTTC. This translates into CASSSRTGGVDGYTF.

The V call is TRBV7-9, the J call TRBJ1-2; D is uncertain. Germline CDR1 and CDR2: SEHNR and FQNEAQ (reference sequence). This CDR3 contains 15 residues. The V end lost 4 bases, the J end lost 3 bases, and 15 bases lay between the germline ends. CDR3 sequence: CASSSAVVRDYGYTF. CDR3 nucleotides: TGTGCCAGCAGCTCGGCAGTCGTGCGGGACTATGGCTACACCTTC.

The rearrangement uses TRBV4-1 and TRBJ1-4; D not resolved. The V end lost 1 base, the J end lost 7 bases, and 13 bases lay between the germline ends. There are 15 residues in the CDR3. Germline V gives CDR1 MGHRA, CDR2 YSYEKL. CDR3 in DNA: TGCGCCAGCAGCCAAGTCGACAATGATGTTGAAAAACTGTTTTTT. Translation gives CASSQVDNDVEKLFF.